This TCR beta chain was found in a study of Ad26.COV2.S vaccination and SARS-CoV-2 variants. Study-level information: The authors gave Ad26.COV2.S intramuscularly, either once or twice 56 days apart.

With V trimmed by 5 bases and J by 5 bases, 10 bases remained unmatched. Germline CDR1 is SGHTA and CDR2 is FQGNSA. The CDR3 runs to 15 residues. Study-wide results and limits: Participants in the vaccine arm had higher spike-specific TCR breadth; placebo recipients had lower. The study found similar non-spike TCR breadth in vaccine and placebo recipients.

Comments on this clone: Its antigen is not identified.

As to treatment: 15 to 20 received Ad26.COV2.S at low or high dose, single or two shots; 5 received placebo; per-sample allocation not given. Collection of samples fell on day 63 after the first vaccine or placebo injection. This person who donated was an adult of 18-55 years in Boston. Produced via immunoSEQ multiplex PCR; TCRdb's table is partial and in-frame only. The table has about 320,000 clones, about 82% seen once; the top ten hold approximately 2%. The rearrangement joins TRBV7-2 to TRBJ2-5; 8 bases are shared with TRBD2. This TCR was sampled from a person aged 18-65 years who received the Ad26.COV2.S COVID-19 vaccine or a placebo. Source: peripheral blood, taken in a trial of Ad26.COV2.S vaccine versus placebo. In DNA, the CDR3 is TGTGCCAGCAGCGAGACTAGCGAGGGGGGGGAGACCCAGTACTTC. It specifies CASSETSEGGETQYF.